This TCR beta chain was recovered during a study of CD8 T cells in ankylosing spondylitis. TCRdb called the 5' RACE reads again in MiXCR, with one record for every CDR3 protein. The data hold a few hundred thousand distinct CDR3 sequences, with 24% observed a single time. The sample consisted of blood, either unsorted or a sorted T cell fraction (not recorded which). The clonotype originates from a male donor with ankylosing spondylitis or in good health (not recorded which).

The chain's CDR3 is CASSLVQTGSEQYF. The CDR3 DNA is TGCGCCAGCAGCTTGGTACAGACGGGGTCCGAGCAGTACTTC. The chain joins TRBV5-1 to TRBJ2-7; tentative D call: TRBD2 (5 bases). Germline CDR1 SGHRS, CDR2 YFSETQ. The CDR3 loop spans 14 amino acids. Trimming cost V 0 bases and J 6 bases, with 13 bases left between them.